The 26 T cell receptor beta chains given below trace back to one sample, sequenced in a study of technical replicates of blood from four donors. The assay was immunoSEQ multiplex PCR, and TCRdb's table has in-frame clones only and misses some. Here the sample spans roughly 92,000 clones, around 96% being singletons. The sample taken for sequencing was T cells isolated from PBMCs. The origin of the receptors is a human donor in good health.

This chain connects TRBV5-1 to TRBJ2-3; a weak D match, TRBD1 (5 bases). CDR1 is SGHRS, CDR2 YFSETQ, per germline. Trimming took off 4 bases at V and 5 bases at J, with 8 bases between the two ends. The CDR3 sequence is 12 residues long. The CDR3 DNA reads TGCGCCAGCAGCCAGGGTGGAGATACGCAGTATTTT. Translation gives CASSQGGDTQYF.

This chain joins TRBV30 and TRBJ1-2; the D is unclear. V dropped 4 bases and J dropped 4 bases, with 7 bases sitting between them. Germline CDR1 GTSNPN, CDR2 SVGIG (reference sequence). The CDR3 loop spans 11 amino acids. CDR3 protein: CAWTGFYGYTF. The CDR3 DNA follows: TGTGCCTGGACGGGATTCTATGGCTACACCTTC.

The chain has TRBV28 and TRBJ1-1; possibly TRBD1 for D (6 bases). The length of the CDR3 is 13 residues. CDR1 MDHEN and CDR2 SYDVKM come from the germline V gene. With 4 bases removed from V and 11 bases from J, the gap between germline ends came to 17 bases. The CDR3 sequence is CASSSAQGGGAFF. The CDR3 DNA sequence: TGTGCCAGCAGTTCGGCACAGGGCGGCGGGGCTTTCTTT.

The chain is built from TRBV15 and TRBJ1-5, with a tentative D call TRBD1 (6 bases). The germline V and J ends were trimmed by 2 bases and 4 bases, with 6 bases remaining between them. The CDR3 contains 13 residues. Germline lookup yields CDR1 LNHNV and CDR2 YYDKDF (reference sequence). The CDR3 spells CATSRQGNQPQHF. In DNA, the CDR3 is TGTGCCACCAGCAGACAGGGGAATCAGCCCCAGCATTTT.

CDR3 bases: TGTGCCAGCACCTCGACAGGGGCCCATCATGAGCAGTTCTTC. Translated: CASTSTGAHHEQFF. The chain joins TRBV9 to TRBJ2-1; 8 nucleotides match TRBD1. V lost 6 bases and J lost 8; bases outside the gene matches: 10. This CDR3 is built from 14 residues. Germline V gene lookup returns CDR1 SGDLS and CDR2 YYNGEE.

The chain recombines TRBV7-2 with TRBJ2-3; 9 bases line up with TRBD2. With 3 bases clipped from V and 6 bases from J, the junction kept 4 bases outside the gene matches. Germline CDR1 and CDR2: SGHTA and FQGNSA. The CDR3 contains 14 residues. The CDR3, as DNA: TGTGCCAGCAGCTTCCAGCGGGAGGCGGATACGCAGTATTTT. Protein product: CASSFQREADTQYF.

This rearrangement joins TRBV4-3 to TRBJ2-7, with D unresolved. The V end lost 0 bases, the J end lost 1 base, and 7 bases lay between the germline ends. Germline lookup yields CDR1 LGHNA and CDR2 YSLEER. The CDR3 is made up of 14 amino acids. The chain's CDR3 is CASSQDVSSYEQYF. CDR3 sequence (DNA): TGCGCCAGCAGCCAAGATGTGAGTTCCTACGAGCAGTACTTC.

The genes are TRBV4-1 and TRBJ2-3; D is possibly TRBD2 (5 bases). The V end lost 0 bases, the J end lost 2 bases, and 12 bases lay between the germline ends. The germline gives CDR1 MGHRA, CDR2 YSYEKL. This CDR3 contains 16 residues. The CDR3 loop reads CASSQDRQTITDTQYF. CDR3 sequence (DNA): TGCGCCAGCAGCCAAGATCGTCAGACTATCACAGATACGCAGTATTTT.

V is TRBV7-9 and J is TRBJ2-7; 8 bases align to TRBD1. CDR1 and CDR2 (germline): SEHNR, FQNEAQ (reference sequence). After removal of 1 base from V and 9 bases from J, the junction contained 11 bases not matched to a gene. The CDR3 consists of 15 residues. CDR3 sequence (DNA): TGTGCCAGCAGCTTAGGATCCGGACAGGGTATCCGGCAGTACTTC. Translating gives CASSLGSGQGIRQYF.

This chain uses TRBV4-1 with TRBJ2-7, with 8 positions matching TRBD2. Trimming at V came to 8 bases and at J to 6 bases, leaving 21 bases not matched to a gene. CDR1 is MGHRA and CDR2 is YSYEKL in the germline V gene. CDR3 length: 17 amino acids. The CDR3 is CASQLNSVRGREGEQYF. For the CDR3, the DNA is TGCGCCAGCCAGTTGAATTCGGTCAGGGGTCGGGAGGGCGAGCAGTACTTC.

The V and J genes are TRBV9 and TRBJ2-5, with TRBD1 as a possible D gene (5 bases). From germline, CDR1 is SGDLS and CDR2 YYNGEE. This CDR3 is built from 14 residues. The V and J ends lost 0 bases and 1 base respectively, with 7 bases between them. CDR3 sequence reads: CASSVGGPQETQYF. In DNA form, the CDR3 reads TGTGCCAGCAGCGTAGGGGGCCCCCAAGAGACCCAGTACTTC. Supplemented by reference TRBV9 and TRBJ2-5, the full variable domain reads DSGVTQTPKHLITATGQRVTLRCSPRSGDLSVYWYQQSLDQGLQFLIQYYNGEERAKGNILERFSAQQFPDLHSELNLSSLELGDSALYFCASSVGGPQETQYFGPGTRLLVL.

This rearrangement joins TRBV12-2 to TRBJ2-7; the DNA was not used to check the table's D call, TRBD1. TRBV12-2 is shown as a pseudogene. There are 13 residues in the CDR3. CDR3 nucleotides: TGTGCAAGTCGCTTGACAGTCTCCTACGAGCAGTACTTC. It specifies CASRLTVSYEQYF.

The rearrangement links TRBV29-1 to TRBJ2-7; 7 bases fit TRBD1. V shed 1 base and J 4 bases; nucleotides not matched to a gene: 7. Per the germline V gene, CDR1 is SQVTM and CDR2 is ANQGSEA. The CDR3 totals 14 residues. This chain's CDR3 is CSVEGTGRNYEQYF. As DNA, the CDR3 is TGCAGCGTTGAAGGGACAGGCCGAAATTACGAGCAGTACTTC.

The gene calls are TRBV29-1 and TRBJ1-2; a weak D match, TRBD1 (5 bases). Trimming took off 4 bases at V and 7 bases at J, with 10 bases between the two ends. The germline CDR1 and CDR2 sequences are SQVTM and ANQGSEA. The CDR3 spans 11 residues. CDR3 nucleotide sequence: TGCAGCGTTGGTGGCGGGGGTGGCTACACCTTC. Its protein is CSVGGGGGYTF.

The count of this clone is one. V usage is TRBV11-3 and J usage is TRBJ2-7; D is unclear. This CDR3 spans 14 amino acids. The V and J ends lost 0 bases and 0 bases respectively, with 6 bases between them. Germline assignment: CDR1 SGHNT and CDR2 YENEEA. The CDR3 DNA sequence: TGTGCCAGCAGCTTAGACGCCGGCTCCTACGAGCAGTACTTC. Protein: CASSLDAGSYEQYF.

CDR3 nucleotides: TGTGCCAGCAACCGAGACAGGGCGGATGGCTACACCTTC. This sequence encodes CASNRDRADGYTF. The chain uses TRBV5-4 and TRBJ1-2; 7 bases are a match to TRBD1. The trim removed 6 bases at V and 6 bases at J, leaving 8 bases unmatched. The CDR3 has 13 amino acids. Germline V gene data show CDR1 as SGHNT and CDR2 as YYREEE (reference sequence).

As concerns this clone: The sample has other DNA sequences that encode this CDR3 too. V is TRBV6-1 and J is TRBJ1-2; the D is unclear. Per germline, CDR1 MNHNS and CDR2 SASEGT. The CDR3 totals 13 residues. V was cut by 2 bases and J by 0 bases, with 4 bases left in between. The CDR3 bases are TGTGCCAGCAGTGAATCAGCTAACTATGGCTACACCTTC. Translating gives CASSESANYGYTF.

For this clone: Other DNA sequences within the sample encode an identical CDR3. The chain uses TRBV7-8 and TRBJ2-1; maybe TRBD2 (5 bases). The CDR3 has 14 residues. CDR1 SGHVS and CDR2 FQNEAQ come from the germline V gene. Trimming removed 3 bases at V and 0 bases at J, with 6 bases between. The CDR3 loop is CASSLSGSYNEQFF. Here the CDR3 DNA reads TGTGCCAGCAGCTTGAGCGGCTCCTACAATGAGCAGTTCTTC.

The gene calls are TRBV6-1 and TRBJ1-3; 8 positions agree with TRBD1. Trimming took 4 bases from V and 0 from J; bases not matched to a gene: 2. The CDR3 spans 15 residues. The germline gives CDR1 MNHNS, CDR2 SASEGT. The CDR3 is CASSGGTGSGNTIYF. The CDR3 DNA follows: TGTGCCAGCAGTGGCGGGACAGGCTCTGGAAACACCATATATTTT.

This rearrangement joins TRBV9 to TRBJ2-1, with D possibly TRBD2 on 5 matching bases. In germline, CDR1 is SGDLS, CDR2 YYNGEE. Trimming stripped 1 base from V and 8 bases from J, with 10 bases between. The CDR3 sequence is 13 residues long. CDR3 DNA: TGTGCCAGCAGCGTAATTCCCGGGGATGAGCAGTTCTTC. Protein: CASSVIPGDEQFF.

This chain uses TRBV28 with TRBJ2-7, with 8 bases lining up with TRBD1. Per germline, CDR1 MDHEN and CDR2 SYDVKM. J was trimmed by 4 bases and V by 7 bases; bases with no gene match: 9. The CDR3 sequence is 14 residues long. CDR3 in amino acids: CASTWTGSTYEQYF. CDR3 coding DNA: TGTGCCAGCACCTGGACAGGGAGTACGTACGAGCAGTACTTC.

The CDR3 DNA is TGTGCCAGCAGCTTAGCACCGGGACTACAGTACGAGCAGTACTTC. As protein: CASSLAPGLQYEQYF. The chain joins TRBV7-2 to TRBJ2-7; 7 bases are a match to TRBD2. Per the germline V gene, CDR1 is SGHTA and CDR2 is FQGNSA. V dropped 0 bases and J dropped 4; count of bases not matched to a gene: 6. The CDR3 contains 15 residues.

The V call is TRBV6-1, the J call TRBJ2-7; D is possibly TRBD1 (6 bases). Germline assignment: CDR1 MNHNS and CDR2 SASEGT. The CDR3 runs 14 residues. The V end lost 6 bases, the J end lost 2 bases, and 14 bases lay between the germline ends. CDR3 DNA: TGTGCCAGCAGCGCTCGACAGGTCACCTACGAGCAGTACTTC. This translates into CASSARQVTYEQYF.

In its sample, this clone was seen once. The chain couples TRBV12-5 to TRBJ2-5, with a weak D call TRBD1 (6 bases). Germline V lookup: CDR1 LGHNT, CDR2 FRNRAP. The CDR3 covers 14 residues. V lost 5 bases to trimming and J lost 0 bases, with 10 bases between them. This CDR3 reads CASGLGTNQETQYF. In DNA form, the CDR3 reads TGTGCTAGTGGTCTCGGGACAAACCAAGAGACCCAGTACTTC.

The chain joins TRBV4-1 to TRBJ1-1; 7 positions agree with TRBD1. Per germline, CDR1 MGHRA and CDR2 YSYEKL. V was clipped by 6 bases and J by 6 bases; unmatched bases: 10. The CDR3 contains 14 residues. CDR3: CASRDRDRGAEAFF. The CDR3 DNA is TGCGCCAGCAGAGACAGGGACCGCGGGGCTGAAGCTTTCTTT.

CDR3 in amino acids: CASSYGTASYEQYF. For the CDR3, the DNA is TGTGCCAGCAGCTACGGGACAGCCTCCTACGAGCAGTACTTC. The gene calls are TRBV5-5 and TRBJ2-7, with 7 nucleotides matching TRBD1. Germline lookup yields CDR1 SGHKS and CDR2 YYEKEE (reference sequence). The CDR3 length is 14 residues. V was clipped by 3 bases and J by 0 bases; unmatched bases: 3.